Each of the 25 T cell receptor beta chains below was sequenced from the same sample in a study of spatial heterogeneity in lung cancer. No antigens are known for them. TCRdb ran MiXCR on the 5' RACE reads and lists one entry per CDR3 protein. This table holds about 100,000 distinct CDR3 sequences, approximately 4% found once. Study-level results: Counts that tracked tumor mutation counts were those of expanded intratumoral alpha and beta TCRs.

Time point meaning: sample taken at primary tumor resection. This specimen consisted of lung tumor tissue, obtained at surgery. These receptors all stem from a male donor with early-stage non-small cell lung cancer.

This clonotype was observed at least ten times. The chain's CDR3 is CASSTVLSPEQFF. The DNA of the CDR3 is TGTGCCAGCAGCACCGTCCTCTCTCCCGAGCAGTTCTTC. This chain uses TRBV7-2 with TRBJ2-1; D gene unclear. The CDR3 is 13 residues long. V was cut by 5 bases and J by 10 bases, with 15 bases left in between. Germline V gene sequence: CDR1 SGHTA, CDR2 FQGNSA.

The table lists this clonotype with a few counts. This chain links TRBV18 with TRBJ2-1; D is unresolved. V was pared by 3 bases and J by 8 bases, with 17 bases between. The CDR3 has 15 amino acids. Looked up from germline, CDR1 is KGHSH and CDR2 is LQKENI. CDR3 in DNA: TGTGCCAGCTCACCGAGCCTCCCAAGAGGCGATGAGCAGTTCTTC. Translation: CASSPSLPRGDEQFF. Looking up the rest from reference TRBV18 and TRBJ2-1 gives the full variable domain: NAGVMQNPRHLVRRRGQEARLRCSPMKGHSHVYWYRQLPEEGLKFMVYLQKENIIDESGMPKERFSAEFPKEGPSILRIQQVVRGDSAAYFCASSPSLPRGDEQFFGPGTRLTVL.

This clonotype has a count of ten or more. The chain links TRBV5-1 to TRBJ2-2; D could derive from TRBD1 or TRBD2 (5 bases each). Germline V CDR1 and CDR2: SGHRS, YFSETQ. The CDR3 totals 17 residues. Trimming stripped 0 bases from V and 4 bases from J, with 16 bases between. The CDR3 loop is CASSLGDGYPVTGELFF. For the CDR3, the DNA is TGCGCCAGCAGCTTGGGGGACGGTTATCCGGTCACCGGGGAGCTGTTTTTT.

This clonotype was counted at least ten times. The rearrangement uses TRBV2 and TRBJ2-2; 9 bases are shared with TRBD1. The CDR3 is 15 residues long. Trimming at V came to 4 bases and at J to 6 bases, leaving 6 bases not matched to a gene. CDR1 and CDR2 (germline): SNHLY, FYNNEI. The CDR3 region is CASSGRTGAAGELFF. As DNA, the CDR3 is TGTGCCAGCAGTGGGAGGACAGGGGCGGCCGGGGAGCTGTTTTTT.

This clonotype was counted ten times or more. The chain recombines TRBV6-5 with TRBJ2-3; 11 positions agree with TRBD2. The V gene end was trimmed by 1 base and the J gene end by 1 base; junction bases not matched to a gene: 10. Germline CDR1 is MNHEY and CDR2 is SVGAGI. The CDR3 totals 19 residues. CDR3 coding DNA: TGTGCCAGCAGTTACTGCCTAGCGGGAGGCGTTCGGTGCACAGATACGCAGTATTTT. Amino acids: CASSYCLAGGVRCTDTQYF.

This clonotype is medium-sized. This sequence joins TRBV10-3 and TRBJ2-7, with 8 bases identical to TRBD2. J lost 3 bases, V lost 8 bases, and 9 bases had no gene match. The CDR3 totals 14 residues. Germline CDR1 ENHRY, CDR2 SYGVKD. The CDR3 DNA sequence: TGTGCCATCCAACCTCGGACTAGCAACTACGAGCAGTACTTC. The encoded protein is CAIQPRTSNYEQYF.

This clonotype was counted ten times or more. The CDR3 nucleotides read TGTGCCAGCAGCTACGACAGGAGGAATGAGCAGTTCTTC. Its translation: CASSYDRRNEQFF. This chain joins TRBV27 and TRBJ2-1, with D perhaps TRBD1 (6 bases). The CDR3 is 13 residues long. Germline V lookup: CDR1 MNHEY, CDR2 SMNVEV (reference sequence). Trimming took off 6 bases at V and 7 bases at J, with 13 bases between the two ends.

This clonotype was found many times. This chain joins TRBV12-5 and TRBJ2-5; D assignment may be TRBD1 or TRBD2 (5 bases each). Germline V gene sequence: CDR1 LGHNT, CDR2 FRNRAP. The V end lost 4 bases, the J end lost 3 bases, and 27 bases lay between the germline ends. The length of the CDR3 is 19 residues. The CDR3 protein is CASGSIHPTPGPKEETQYF. Written as DNA, the CDR3 is TGTGCTAGTGGTTCGATACATCCAACGCCGGGACCCAAAGAAGAGACCCAGTACTTC.

This clonotype was recorded at least ten times. The V and J genes are TRBV5-1 and TRBJ1-4, with D perhaps matching TRBD1 (6 bases). The V end was cut by 1 base, the J end by 7 bases, with 14 bases between. The CDR3 contains 15 residues. The germline CDR1 and CDR2 sequences are SGHRS and YFSETQ. The CDR3, as DNA: TGCGCCAGCAGCTTGTTGGGGTTGACAGGTGAAAAACTGTTTTTT. It codes for CASSLLGLTGEKLFF.

A few counts support this clonotype. J is TRBJ2-7 and V is TRBV7-9; D is unclear. The CDR3 consists of 13 residues. Germline V gene sequence: CDR1 SEHNR, CDR2 FQNEAQ (reference sequence). V gave up 8 bases and J gave up 1 base, with 12 bases separating them. This CDR3 reads CASGVDLSYEQYF. CDR3 coding DNA: TGTGCCAGCGGAGTCGATTTGTCCTACGAGCAGTACTTC.

In this sample, this clonotype turned up many times. The chain couples TRBV20-1 to TRBJ1-1; no reliable D call. Germline loops: CDR1 DFQATT, CDR2 SNEGSKA (reference sequence). The CDR3 has 16 residues. The V end lost 5 bases, the J end lost 1 base, and 20 bases lay between the germline ends. CDR3 nucleotide sequence: TGCAGTGCTTACGGAGGGTCTCGTGGGAAGAACACTGAAGCTTTCTTT. This codes for CSAYGGSRGKNTEAFF.

This clonotype was seen repeatedly, ten times or more. This sequence joins TRBV9 and TRBJ2-7, with TRBD1 as a possible D gene (5 bases). The CDR3 is made up of 13 amino acids. V was shortened by 0 bases and J by 6 bases, with 10 bases between the two germline ends. Per the germline V gene, CDR1 is SGDLS and CDR2 is YYNGEE. The DNA for the CDR3 is TGTGCCAGCAGCGTAGCGTGGGGCCTCGAGCAGTACTTC. Translating it yields CASSVAWGLEQYF. The full variable domain, in which reference TRBV9 and TRBJ2-7 provide the parts outside the CDR3, is DSGVTQTPKHLITATGQRVTLRCSPRSGDLSVYWYQQSLDQGLQFLIQYYNGEERAKGNILERFSAQQFPDLHSELNLSSLELGDSALYFCASSVAWGLEQYFGPGTRLTVT.

The sample holds many counts of this clonotype. CDR3 DNA: TGTGCCAGCAGCCCGGGACAGGGCTTCGTTAACTATGAGCAGTTCTTC. Protein: CASSPGQGFVNYEQFF. The chain uses TRBV11-1 and TRBJ2-1; 9 bases map to TRBD1. The V segment lost 5 bases and the J segment 8 bases; nucleotides outside the gene matches: 13. CDR1 and CDR2 (germline): SGHAT, FQDESV (reference sequence). The CDR3 covers 16 residues.

This clonotype was counted ten times or more. The chain combines TRBV10-2 with TRBJ2-3; D perhaps matches TRBD2 (5 bases). V dropped 6 bases and J dropped 3 bases, with 19 bases sitting between them. The CDR3 sequence is 16 residues long. Germline CDR1 WSHSY, CDR2 SAAADI. CDR3 nucleotide sequence: TGCGCCAGCAGGCACCCGACTATGTCAATGACAGATACGCAGTATTTT. Translating gives CASRHPTMSMTDTQYF.

This clonotype came up many times. The rearrangement joins TRBV7-9 to TRBJ2-7; D possibly corresponds to TRBD1 (6 bases). V was trimmed by 1 base and J by 5 bases, leaving 15 bases between them. The germline CDR1 and CDR2 sequences are SEHNR and FQNEAQ (reference sequence). CDR3 length equals 15 residues. The CDR3: CASSLGDRPRDEQYF. Here the CDR3 DNA reads TGTGCCAGCAGCTTAGGTGACAGGCCCAGGGACGAGCAGTACTTC.

This clonotype was seen ten or more times. The J gene is TRBJ2-1, the V gene TRBV27, with a tentative D call TRBD2 (5 bases). This CDR3 has 13 amino acids. Per the germline V gene, CDR1 is MNHEY and CDR2 is SMNVEV (reference sequence). Trimming cost V 6 bases and J 7 bases, with 13 bases left between them. The CDR3 loop is CASSLGRENEQFF. As DNA, the CDR3 is TGTGCCAGCAGCCTAGGACGGGAAAATGAGCAGTTCTTC.

The V gene is TRBV6-2 or TRBV6-3, the J gene TRBJ2-7; D unresolved. The CDR3 runs to 11 residues. CDR1 MNHEY and CDR2 SVGEGT come from the germline V gene. The V end lost 3 bases, the J end lost 8 bases, and 8 bases lay between the germline ends. The CDR3 spells CASSYATQQYF. The CDR3 DNA is TGTGCCAGCAGTTATGCGACCCAGCAGTACTTC.

This clonotype was picked up many times. The gene calls are TRBV5-4 and TRBJ2-5; D is ambiguous. CDR1 SGHNT and CDR2 YYREEE come from the germline V gene (reference sequence). The CDR3 covers 12 residues. V lost 1 base and J lost 9, with 10 bases in between. The CDR3 nucleotides read TGTGCCAGCAGCTTGCCGCGCTTGGCCCAGTACTTC. Amino acid sequence: CASSLPRLAQYF.

There are many counts of this clonotype. The chain is built from TRBV12-3 or TRBV12-4 and TRBJ1-1; 7 positions match TRBD1. This CDR3 is 16 amino acids long. The ends lost 5 bases at V and 3 bases at J; junction bases unmatched: 12. Written as DNA, the CDR3 is TGTGCCAGCAGTAATACAGGGGCGGGGAGCGACACTGAAGCTTTCTTT. This gives the protein CASSNTGAGSDTEAFF.

This clonotype has just a few counts. The V gene is TRBV12-3 or TRBV12-4, the J gene TRBJ1-1, with 8 positions matching TRBD1. This CDR3 has 15 residues. The V segment lost 3 bases and the J segment 6 bases; nucleotides outside the gene matches: 9. CDR3: CASSLEQGVFPEAFF. DNA for the CDR3: TGTGCCAGCAGTTTGGAACAGGGGGTCTTTCCTGAAGCTTTCTTT.

In this sample, this clonotype turned up many times. The chain has TRBV5-1 and TRBJ2-1, with 12 nucleotides matching TRBD2. Germline values: CDR1 SGHRS, CDR2 YFSETQ. This CDR3 has 16 amino acids. Unmatched junction bases numbered 7, after V lost 4 bases and J lost 5 bases. The CDR3 coding sequence is TGCGCCAGCAGCGTATTGACTAGCGGGAGTGACAATGAGCAGTTCTTC. Translated: CASSVLTSGSDNEQFF.

This clonotype was counted many times. The rearrangement links TRBV5-1 to TRBJ2-3, with 10 bases matching TRBD2. The V segment lost 5 bases and the J segment 1 base; nucleotides outside the gene matches: 4. The CDR3 runs 15 residues. Germline V lookup: CDR1 SGHRS, CDR2 YFSETQ. The CDR3 nucleotides read TGCGCCAGCAGTTGGGGGACTAGCGGCACAGATACGCAGTATTTT. Its protein product is CASSWGTSGTDTQYF.

This clonotype was observed many times. The rearrangement links TRBV6-6 to TRBJ2-2, with TRBD2 matching 10 bases. Looked up from germline, CDR1 is MNHNY and CDR2 is SVGAGI (reference sequence). This CDR3 is 14 amino acids long. V dropped 2 bases and J dropped 8; count of bases not matched to a gene: 2. The CDR3 bases are TGTGCCAGCAGTTACGAAGCGGGAGGGGGGGAGCTGTTTTTT. Encoded protein: CASSYEAGGGELFF.

V and J are TRBV11-1 and TRBJ1-1; 7 bases are a match to TRBD1. The CDR3 covers 14 residues. The germline V gene has CDR1 SGHAT and CDR2 FQDESV (reference sequence). V dropped 5 bases and J dropped 3; count of bases not matched to a gene: 6. This chain's CDR3 is CASSTDRSYTEAFF. The CDR3 bases are TGTGCCAGCAGCACGGACAGGTCGTACACTGAAGCTTTCTTT.

This clonotype came up many times. This rearrangement joins TRBV20-1 to TRBJ2-3; D might be TRBD2 (6 bases). From germline, CDR1 is DFQATT and CDR2 SNEGSKA (reference sequence). CDR3 length: 13 residues. The CDR3 sequence is CSASGPTTDTQYF. CDR3 nucleotide sequence: TGCAGCGCAAGCGGGCCCACCACAGATACGCAGTATTTT.